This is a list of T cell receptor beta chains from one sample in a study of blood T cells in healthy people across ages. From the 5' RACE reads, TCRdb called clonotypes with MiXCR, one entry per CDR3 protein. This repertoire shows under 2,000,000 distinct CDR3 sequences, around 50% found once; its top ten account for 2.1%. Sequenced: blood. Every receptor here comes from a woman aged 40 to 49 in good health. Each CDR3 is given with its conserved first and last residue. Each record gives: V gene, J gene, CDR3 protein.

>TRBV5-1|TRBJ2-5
CASSLAQRTHQETQYF
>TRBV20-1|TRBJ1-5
CSTREATGGQPQHF
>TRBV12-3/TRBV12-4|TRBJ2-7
CASSLGQGVLSYEQYF
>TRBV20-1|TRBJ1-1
CSARFKRDTGAFF
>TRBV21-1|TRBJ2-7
CASSKRDLLRVPYEQYF
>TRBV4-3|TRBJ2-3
CASSQGRNTDTQYF
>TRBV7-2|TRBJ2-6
CASSPGGGAGANVLTF
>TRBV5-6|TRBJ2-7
CASSLGGVLYNEQYF
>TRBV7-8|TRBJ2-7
CASSPRRGAREQYF
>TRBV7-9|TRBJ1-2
CASSSQGARAYTF
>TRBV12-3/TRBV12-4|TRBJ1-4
CASSLFGEKLFF
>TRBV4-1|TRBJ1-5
CASSQVTGGAFGNQPQHF
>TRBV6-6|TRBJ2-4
CASRPQLAKNIQYF
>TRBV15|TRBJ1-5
CATSRPGTGGAQPQHF
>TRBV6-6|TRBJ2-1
CASSYSTSFEETQFF
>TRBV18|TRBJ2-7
CASSPPDRREIQYF
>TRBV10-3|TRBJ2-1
CAISPLAGEYNEQFF
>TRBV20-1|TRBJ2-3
CSARGGGADTQYF
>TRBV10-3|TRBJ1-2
CAISDGTEANYGYTF
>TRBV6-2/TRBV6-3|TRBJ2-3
CASSARYDTQYF
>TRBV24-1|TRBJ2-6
CATSEAGANVLTF
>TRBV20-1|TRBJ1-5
CSARVARAGNQPQHF